The 11 T cell receptor beta chains given below trace back to one sample, sequenced in a study of T cell responses to AZD1222 COVID-19 vaccine. Data came from immunoSEQ multiplex PCR; TCRdb stores just in-frame clones and leaves some out. The sample shows about 150,000 clones, 86% of them seen only once. Sequencing used peripheral blood, obtained on day 0 of MenACWY control vaccination. Receptors were obtained from an adult in good health.

This chain joins TRBV7-3 and TRBJ2-1; 7 bases line up with TRBD2. The CDR3 has 12 residues. Trimming at V came to 3 bases and at J to 9 bases, leaving 2 bases not matched to a gene. The germline V gene encodes CDR1 SGHTA and CDR2 FQGTGA. The CDR3 region is CASSFREGEQFF. The CDR3, as DNA: TGTGCCAGCAGCTTTAGGGAGGGTGAGCAGTTCTTC. Together with reference TRBV7-3 and TRBJ2-1, the CDR3 gives the full variable domain: GAGVSQTPSNKVTEKGKYVELRCDPISGHTALYWYRQSLGQGPEFLIYFQGTGAADDSGLPNDRFFAVRPEGSVSTLKIQRTERGDSAVYLCASSFREGEQFFGPGTRLTVL.

CDR3 protein: CASSVAPETNTEAFF. The CDR3 DNA follows: TGTGCCAGCAGCGTAGCCCCCGAGACCAACACTGAAGCTTTCTTT. The gene calls are TRBV9 and TRBJ1-1; D unresolved. Trimming left V 0 bases short and J 2 bases short, with 11 bases between. Germline values: CDR1 SGDLS, CDR2 YYNGEE. The CDR3 consists of 15 residues.

This rearrangement joins TRBV6-5 to TRBJ1-3; TRBD1 aligns across 9 bases. The CDR3 totals 15 residues. After removal of 8 bases from V and 1 base from J, the junction contained 6 bases not matched to a gene. CDR1 MNHEY and CDR2 SVGAGI come from the germline V gene. CDR3 DNA: TGTGCCAGCGATCGGACAGGGGCGTCTGGAAACACCATATATTTT. Its protein product is CASDRTGASGNTIYF.

This chain connects TRBV15 to TRBJ1-3; no reliable D call. In germline, CDR1 is LNHNV, CDR2 YYDKDF (reference sequence). The CDR3 totals 14 residues. V gave up 5 bases and J gave up 2 bases, with 10 bases separating them. DNA for the CDR3: TGTGCCACCAGCCACCTAGGGACTGGAAACACCATATATTTT. This translates into CATSHLGTGNTIYF. Looking up the rest from reference TRBV15 and TRBJ1-3 gives the full variable domain: DAMVIQNPRYQVTQFGKPVTLSCSQTLNHNVMYWYQQKSSQAPKLLFHYYDKDFNNEADTPDNFQSRRPNTSFCFLDIRSPGLGDTAMYLCATSHLGTGNTIYFGEGSWLTVV.

V is TRBV11-2 and J is TRBJ2-2; the D is unclear. The CDR3 is made up of 14 amino acids. Germline CDR1 reads SGHAT; CDR2 reads FQNNGV. The V end was cut by 0 bases, the J end by 5 bases, with 7 bases between. The CDR3 sequence is CASSLDWGTGELFF. CDR3 DNA: TGTGCCAGCAGCTTAGATTGGGGAACCGGGGAGCTGTTTTTT. The entire variable domain, with the rest obtained from reference TRBV11-2 and TRBJ2-2, is as follows: EAGVAQSPRYKIIEKRQSVAFWCNPISGHATLYWYQQILGQGPKLLIQFQNNGVVDDSQLPKDRFSAERLKGVDSTLKIQPAKLEDSAVYLCASSLDWGTGELFFGEGSRLTVL.

V and J are TRBV7-2 and TRBJ2-5; D ambiguous. The germline gives CDR1 SGHTA, CDR2 FQGNSA. The CDR3 is 14 amino acids. V lost 8 bases and J lost 2, with 15 bases in between. The CDR3 reads CASGPRGGQETQYF. The DNA of the CDR3 is TGTGCCAGCGGTCCGCGAGGCGGACAAGAGACCCAGTACTTC.

The chain has TRBV4-1 and TRBJ2-3; 12 bases are a match to TRBD2. Germline trimming cut 4 bases from V and 3 bases from J; bases unmatched to any gene: 8. Per the germline V gene, CDR1 is MGHRA and CDR2 is YSYEKL. This CDR3 is 17 amino acids long. The CDR3 DNA reads as TGCGCCAGCAGCCTCCTGACTAGCGGGGGTAGAACAGATACGCAGTATTTT. Translation: CASSLLTSGGRTDTQYF.

This chain joins TRBV7-2 and TRBJ1-3; D might be TRBD1 (5 bases). CDR1 is SGHTA and CDR2 is FQGNSA in the germline V gene. V was pared by 6 bases and J by 0 bases, with 12 bases between. This CDR3 is 15 amino acids long. The CDR3: CASSTQGTSGNTIYF. DNA for the CDR3: TGTGCCAGCAGTACACAAGGGACCTCTGGAAACACCATATATTTT.

This chain joins TRBV21-1 and TRBJ1-2. TRBV21-1 is a known pseudogene. This CDR3 has 14 residues. CDR3 sequence reads: CASSKVSGDCGYTF. Written as DNA, the CDR3 is TGTGCCAGCAGCAAAGTTTCCGGGGACTGCGGCTACACCTTC.

The J gene is TRBJ2-3, the V gene TRBV18, with D unclear. Trimming took 3 bases from V and 6 from J, leaving 10 bases between them. This CDR3 is 13 amino acids long. Per germline, CDR1 KGHSH and CDR2 LQKENI. CDR3 region: CASSPSYSDTQYF. The CDR3 DNA is TGTGCCAGCTCACCCTCTTACTCGGATACGCAGTATTTT.

This rearrangement joins TRBV27 to TRBJ1-5, with 7 nucleotides matching TRBD1. The CDR3 extends over 16 amino acids. J was trimmed by 2 bases and V by 6 bases; bases with no gene match: 10. In germline, CDR1 is MNHEY, CDR2 SMNVEV (reference sequence). The CDR3 here is CASRQGGKFGNQPQHF. The CDR3 DNA sequence: TGTGCCAGCAGGCAGGGGGGGAAGTTCGGCAATCAGCCCCAGCATTTT.